Below, 29 T cell receptor beta chains from the same sample are listed, as sequenced in a study of cytomegalovirus exposure and HLA in healthy donors. Generated by immunoSEQ multiplex PCR, the TCRdb table keeps only in-frame clones and is missing some. The data show over 60,000 clones, approximately 95% seen once. The material sequenced was PBMCs. These receptors were collected from a man younger than 35 in good health and CMV-seronegative.

The chain is built from TRBV29-1 and TRBJ1-2; 7 nucleotides line up with TRBD1. The CDR3 is 15 amino acids. The V gene end was trimmed by 5 bases and the J gene end by 4 bases; junction bases not matched to a gene: 13. The germline CDR1 and CDR2 sequences are SQVTM and ANQGSEA. This CDR3 reads CSVRDSQINLYGYTF. CDR3 in DNA: TGCAGCGTTAGGGACAGCCAGATAAATCTCTATGGCTACACCTTC.

This chain links TRBV19 with TRBJ1-5; D perhaps matches TRBD1 (6 bases). V lost 7 bases and J 0 bases, leaving 16 bases between the germline ends. CDR1 and CDR2 from the germline V gene are LNHDA and SQIVND (reference sequence). This CDR3 is 16 amino acids long. In nucleotides, the CDR3 is TGTGCCAGTACCGAGACAGGCGGCTATAGCAATCAGCCCCAGCATTTT. Its translation: CASTETGGYSNQPQHF.

This rearrangement joins TRBV9 to TRBJ1-2; TRBD1 aligns across 8 bases. This CDR3 has 13 residues. V dropped 4 bases and J dropped 5; count of bases not matched to a gene: 4. Germline V CDR1 and CDR2: SGDLS, YYNGEE. The CDR3 protein is CASSLGQDYGYTF. The CDR3 DNA sequence: TGTGCCAGCAGCCTGGGACAGGATTATGGCTACACCTTC.

The genes are TRBV29-1 and TRBJ1-2; D is ambiguous. CDR1 and CDR2 from the germline V gene are SQVTM and ANQGSEA. V lost 0 bases to trimming and J lost 8 bases, with 10 bases between them. This CDR3 is built from 12 residues. CDR3 residues: CSVEDSEGGYTF. For the CDR3, the DNA is TGCAGCGTTGAAGATTCGGAGGGAGGCTACACCTTC. Supplemented by reference TRBV29-1 and TRBJ1-2, the full variable domain reads SAVISQKPSRDICQRGTSLTIQCQVDSQVTMMFWYRQQPGQSLTLIATANQGSEATYESGFVIDKFPISRPNLTFSTLTVSNMSPEDSSIYLCSVEDSEGGYTFGSGTRLTVV.

The chain recombines TRBV7-9 with TRBJ2-5; TRBD2 is a possible D gene (5 bases). The germline V and J ends were trimmed by 10 bases and 2 bases, with 14 bases remaining between them. The CDR3 loop spans 13 amino acids. Germline CDR1 is SEHNR and CDR2 is FQNEAQ (reference sequence). The DNA of the CDR3 is TGTGCCATGAGATTCGGGGAACAAGAGACCCAGTACTTC. It translates to CAMRFGEQETQYF.

This chain links TRBV6-4 with TRBJ2-3, with D tentatively TRBD2 (7 bases). The germline V gene has CDR1 MRHNA and CDR2 SNTAGT. This CDR3 region has 16 residues. V was pared by 0 bases and J by 3 bases, with 13 bases between. The CDR3 sequence: CASSDSGGRGTDTQYF. CDR3 nucleotides: TGTGCCAGCAGTGACTCCGGGGGGCGAGGGACAGATACGCAGTATTTT.

V is TRBV5-1 and J is TRBJ1-3, with D perhaps TRBD1 (6 bases). Germline loops: CDR1 SGHRS, CDR2 YFSETQ. The CDR3 extends over 16 amino acids. V was cut by 4 bases and J by 0 bases, with 14 bases left in between. The CDR3 sequence is CASSVGALFSGNTIYF. As DNA, the CDR3 is TGCGCCAGCAGCGTGGGGGCCCTATTCTCTGGAAACACCATATATTTT.

The chain joins TRBV28 to TRBJ1-1; a possible D gene is TRBD1 (6 bases). The CDR3 is made up of 13 amino acids. V was cut by 4 bases and J by 1 base, with 7 bases left in between. CDR1 and CDR2 from the germline V gene are MDHEN and SYDVKM. CDR3 region: CASSSTGNTEAFF. CDR3 nucleotides: TGTGCCAGCAGTTCGACAGGGAACACTGAAGCTTTCTTT.

The chain joins TRBV7-3 to TRBJ2-2; 11 bases line up with TRBD2. Germline CDR1 is SGHTA and CDR2 is FQGTGA. This CDR3 is built from 17 residues. The V and J ends lost 4 bases and 4 bases, in that order; junction bases with no gene match: 8. CDR3 sequence (DNA): TGTGCCAGCAGCTCCTCCCCTAGCGGGGGGTCCACCGGGGAGCTGTTTTTT. As protein: CASSSSPSGGSTGELFF.

The CDR3 sequence is CASSSTWTGANYGYTF. In DNA, the CDR3 is TGTGCCAGTAGTTCAACCTGGACAGGAGCTAACTATGGCTACACCTTC. V is TRBV19 and J is TRBJ1-2; 7 nucleotides match TRBD1. V dropped 5 bases and J dropped 0; count of bases not matched to a gene: 9. Looked up from germline, CDR1 is LNHDA and CDR2 is SQIVND (reference sequence). The CDR3 has 16 amino acids.

This chain joins TRBV30 and TRBJ1-2; D possibly corresponds to TRBD1 (6 bases). V lost 3 bases and J 6 bases, leaving 17 bases between the germline ends. CDR1 is GTSNPN, CDR2 SVGIG, per germline (reference sequence). CDR3 length: 14 amino acids. CDR3 in amino acids: CAWSRTGAGDGYTF. DNA for the CDR3: TGTGCCTGGAGCCGAACGGGTGCAGGGGATGGCTACACCTTC. Using reference TRBV30 and TRBJ1-2 for the parts outside the CDR3, the full variable domain is SQTIHQWPATLVQPVGSPLSLECTVEGTSNPNLYWYRQAAGRGLQLLFYSVGIGQISSEVPQNLSASRPQDRQFILSSKKLLLSDSGFYLCAWSRTGAGDGYTFGSGTRLTVV.

The V and J genes are TRBV5-1 and TRBJ1-3; possibly TRBD1 for D (5 bases). V was pared by 10 bases and J by 2 bases, with 13 bases between. In germline, CDR1 is SGHRS, CDR2 YFSETQ. The length of the CDR3 is 13 residues. CDR3 region: CACAGGAGNTIYF. The CDR3 region has the DNA TGCGCCTGCGCCGGGGGGGCTGGAAACACCATATATTTT. Based on the CDR3 plus reference TRBV5-1 and TRBJ1-3, the full variable domain is KAGVTQTPRYLIKTRGQQVTLSCSPISGHRSVSWYQQTPGQGLQFLFEYFSETQRNKGNFPGRFSGRQFSNSRSEMNVSTLELGDSALYLCACAGGAGNTIYFGEGSWLTVV.

Remarks on this clone: The sample carries other DNA sequences with the same CDR3. The J gene is TRBJ1-5, the V gene TRBV27, with 9 bases matching TRBD1. The CDR3 extends over 14 amino acids. Germline CDR1 MNHEY, CDR2 SMNVEV (reference sequence). V was pared by 5 bases and J by 4 bases, with 3 bases of the junction left unmatched. The CDR3, as DNA: TGTGCCAGCAGTCCCGGACAGGGGAATCAGCCCCAGCATTTT. Residues: CASSPGQGNQPQHF.

The V and J genes are TRBV6-4 and TRBJ2-1; 7 nucleotides line up with TRBD1. CDR3 length: 15 amino acids. In germline, CDR1 is MRHNA, CDR2 SNTAGT. Trimming cost V 6 bases and J 5 bases; bases outside gene matches: 10. CDR3 bases: TGTGCCAGCAGGGTAAAAGAGACAGGGAACAATGAGCAGTTCTTC. It yields the protein CASRVKETGNNEQFF.

The V gene is TRBV28, the J gene TRBJ2-1; 8 bases are a match to TRBD2. From germline, CDR1 is MDHEN and CDR2 SYDVKM. V lost 5 bases and J lost 0; bases outside the gene matches: 3. The CDR3 spans 15 residues. The CDR3 DNA follows: TGTGCCAGCAGTGCAGCGGGGGTCTCCTACAATGAGCAGTTCTTC. Translated: CASSAAGVSYNEQFF. The complete variable domain, with remaining parts taken from reference TRBV28 and TRBJ2-1, reads DVKVTQSSRYLVKRTGEKVFLECVQDMDHENMFWYRQDPGLGLRLIYFSYDVKMKEKGDIPEGYSVSREKKERFSLILESASTNQTSMYLCASSAAGVSYNEQFFGPGTRLTVL.

The CDR3 is CASRLTGAISGANVLTF. CDR3 DNA: TGTGCCAGTAGACTGACAGGGGCTATCTCTGGGGCCAACGTCCTGACTTTC. The chain couples TRBV19 to TRBJ2-6; the match to TRBD1 covers 8 bases. V shed 6 bases, J shed 0 bases, and the junction held 7 bases outside the gene matches. Per the germline V gene, CDR1 is LNHDA and CDR2 is SQIVND (reference sequence). The CDR3 consists of 17 residues.

This sequence joins TRBV7-6 and TRBJ1-3; D not resolved. Between the trimmed V and J ends, which lost 5 bases and 2 bases, there was a span of 13 bases. This CDR3 spans 15 amino acids. Germline assignment: CDR1 SGHVS and CDR2 FNYEAQ. The CDR3 DNA reads as TGTGCCAGCAGCCGCGGACTGGTTGCTGGAAACACCATATATTTT. Its translation is CASSRGLVAGNTIYF. Together with reference TRBV7-6 and TRBJ1-3, the CDR3 gives the full variable domain: GAGVSQSPRYKVTKRGQDVALRCDPISGHVSLYWYRQALGQGPEFLTYFNYEAQQDKSGLPNDRFSAERPEGSISTLTIQRTEQRDSAMYRCASSRGLVAGNTIYFGEGSWLTVV.

This chain uses TRBV30 with TRBJ2-1, with 14 nucleotides matching TRBD2. Germline trimming cut 5 bases from V and 9 bases from J; bases unmatched to any gene: 9. CDR1 is GTSNPN, CDR2 SVGIG, per germline (reference sequence). This CDR3 contains 15 residues. The CDR3 DNA is TGTGCCTGGGGCGGACTAGCGGGGGGTCGGGGTGAGCAGTTCTTC. This encodes CAWGGLAGGRGEQFF.

The V call is TRBV10-3, the J call TRBJ1-1; D uncertain. The CDR3 covers 14 residues. From germline, CDR1 is ENHRY and CDR2 SYGVKD. Trimming pared 3 bases from V and 0 bases from J, leaving 8 bases between. CDR3 in DNA: TGTGCCATCAGTGACGGGGAAATGAACACTGAAGCTTTCTTT. It specifies CAISDGEMNTEAFF.

V usage is TRBV28 and J usage is TRBJ2-3; TRBD2 matches at 11 bases. The CDR3 covers 14 residues. V dropped 8 bases and J dropped 8; count of bases not matched to a gene: 9. Germline CDR1 is MDHEN and CDR2 is SYDVKM. CDR3 sequence: CASRGPLAGGTQYF. The CDR3, as DNA: TGTGCCAGCCGCGGCCCCCTAGCGGGGGGTACGCAGTATTTT.

V is TRBV7-3 and J is TRBJ1-1, with 9 bases matching TRBD1. The V and J ends lost 8 bases and 0 bases, in that order; junction bases with no gene match: 4. The CDR3 totals 14 residues. Germline V CDR1 and CDR2: SGHTA, FQGTGA. The CDR3 bases are TGTGCCAGCGGGACAGGGTTGTTGAACACTGAAGCTTTCTTT. Translated, it gives CASGTGLLNTEAFF.

This clone was found once. Different DNA sequences within this sample yield the same CDR3. The rearrangement uses TRBV6-5 and TRBJ1-1; possibly TRBD1 for D (5 bases). V was clipped by 2 bases and J by 5 bases, with 6 bases between them. The CDR3 is made up of 12 amino acids. Germline V gene sequence: CDR1 MNHEY, CDR2 SVGAGI. The CDR3 DNA reads TGTGCCAGCAGTTACGGGGGGACTGAAGCTTTCTTT. It translates to CASSYGGTEAFF.

The rearrangement joins TRBV6-5 to TRBJ2-7, with 9 bases lining up with TRBD1. The V segment lost 8 bases and the J segment 4 bases; nucleotides outside the gene matches: 3. The CDR3 contains 12 residues. CDR1 is MNHEY and CDR2 is SVGAGI in the germline V gene. CDR3 protein: CASGQGRYEQYF. CDR3 nucleotide sequence: TGTGCCAGCGGACAGGGGAGGTACGAGCAGTACTTC.

V gene TRBV6-5 combines with J gene TRBJ2-7, with D perhaps matching TRBD1 (6 bases). The germline V gene has CDR1 MNHEY and CDR2 SVGAGI. Between the trimmed V and J ends, which lost 0 bases and 2 bases, there was a span of 14 bases. The CDR3 consists of 16 residues. The CDR3 DNA reads as TGTGCCAGCAGTTACTCGAAATGGACAGTCGCCTACGAGCAGTACTTC. This codes for CASSYSKWTVAYEQYF.

The chain has TRBV7-3 and TRBJ1-5; D is possibly TRBD1 (5 bases). The CDR3 spans 14 residues. Germline V lookup: CDR1 SGHTA, CDR2 FQGTGA. Trimming shortened V by 5 bases and J by 7 bases, and 15 bases separated the two germline ends. As DNA, the CDR3 is TGTGCCAGCAGCGAGGGAGGGACCGGCCAGCCCCAGCATTTT. Translated: CASSEGGTGQPQHF.

CDR3: CASSKPGLGVAAGELFF. CDR3 bases: TGTGCCAGTAGTAAACCGGGACTAGGAGTCGCGGCCGGGGAGCTGTTTTTT. The gene calls are TRBV19 and TRBJ2-2, with TRBD2 matching over 8 bases. The germline CDR1 and CDR2 sequences are LNHDA and SQIVND (reference sequence). This CDR3 region has 17 residues. J was trimmed by 6 bases and V by 4 bases; bases with no gene match: 13.

This rearrangement joins TRBV19 to TRBJ1-3; no definite D call. Trimming cost V 4 bases and J 0 bases, with 10 bases left between them. The V gene's germline CDR1 is LNHDA and CDR2 SQIVND (reference sequence). The CDR3 consists of 15 residues. The CDR3 bases are TGTGCCAGTAGTAGTTACGAGCTCTCTGGAAACACCATATATTTT. This codes for CASSSYELSGNTIYF.

This clone was recorded only once. The V gene is TRBV21-1, the J gene TRBJ2-7; the D call in the table, TRBD1, was not verified against the DNA. TRBV21-1 is shown as a pseudogene. The CDR3 has 18 amino acids. CDR3 loop: CASSKPSPIADTSYEQYF. CDR3 bases: TGTGCCAGCAGCAAACCTTCGCCTATTGCGGACACTTCCTACGAGCAGTACTTC.

The V call is TRBV2, the J call TRBJ1-4; 9 nucleotides agree with TRBD1. CDR3 size: 16 residues. From germline, CDR1 is SNHLY and CDR2 FYNNEI. With 1 base clipped from V and 8 bases from J, the junction kept 8 bases outside the gene matches. The CDR3 sequence is CASSEGWTGDGEKLFF. The CDR3 coding sequence is TGTGCCAGCAGTGAAGGTTGGACAGGGGACGGGGAAAAACTGTTTTTT.